The present entry profiles one TCR beta chain with its context. What it binds is not known. Germline V lookup: CDR1 SGHNT, CDR2 YYREEE (reference sequence). The CDR3 loop spans 14 amino acids. Between the trimmed V and J ends, which lost 4 bases and 5 bases, there was a span of 12 bases. Sequenced by immunoSEQ multiplex PCR; TCRdb stores in-frame clones only, minus some. Of 75,000 to 95,000 clones in the sample, around 83% are singletons; the top ten hold 3.5% to 5%. The entry originates in a study of identifying expanded T cells in peripheral blood. The study, taken as a whole, reports: Differentially abundant clones: around 1.2 between replicates, around 17 at approximately 13 days, roughly 18 at four. Roughly two-week clone count variance significantly increased as total template count grew.

Collection occurred without any documented infections or immune events in donors. What was sequenced was blood. This TCR was sampled from a person between 18 and 70 years old in good health. V is TRBV5-4 and J is TRBJ2-2; possibly TRBD1 for D (6 bases). The CDR3: CASSPTGRTGELFF. Written as DNA, the CDR3 is TGTGCCAGCAGCCCAACAGGGAGAACCGGGGAGCTGTTTTTT.